This entry lists 7 T cell receptor beta chains sequenced from one sample in a study of T cell responses to AZD1222 COVID-19 vaccine. Repertoires were generated with immunoSEQ multiplex PCR, while TCRdb's copy carries only in-frame clones and drops some. This sample has over 150,000 clones, with about 88% found just once. Sample: peripheral blood, taken on day 0 of AZD1222 vaccination. The receptor set was obtained from an adult in good health.

This chain connects TRBV6-5 to TRBJ1-2; the match to TRBD1 covers 7 bases. The trim removed 4 bases at V and 2 bases at J, leaving 4 bases unmatched. The CDR3 extends over 14 amino acids. Germline assignment: CDR1 MNHEY and CDR2 SVGAGI. The DNA for the CDR3 is TGTGCCAGCAGTTTCTCGACAGGGAACTATGGCTACACCTTC. This sequence encodes CASSFSTGNYGYTF.

V gene TRBV3-1 (or the pseudogene TRBV3-2) combines with J gene TRBJ1-3; D is ambiguous. The V end lost 0 bases, the J end lost 3 bases, and 9 bases lay between the germline ends. In germline, CDR1 is LGHDT, CDR2 YNNKEL (reference sequence). The CDR3 loop spans 15 amino acids. The CDR3 here is CASSQEAAGGNTIYF. The DNA for the CDR3 is TGTGCCAGCAGCCAAGAAGCGGCAGGTGGAAACACCATATATTTT.

The chain recombines TRBV7-6 with TRBJ1-6; D perhaps matches TRBD1 (5 bases). Germline CDR1 and CDR2: SGHVS and FNYEAQ. The CDR3 length is 14 residues. Trimming removed 2 bases from V and 5 bases from J, with 7 bases in between. For the CDR3, the DNA is TGTGCCAGCAGCTTAAAGGGGAATAATTCACCCCTCCACTTT. The encoded protein is CASSLKGNNSPLHF. Supplemented by reference TRBV7-6 and TRBJ1-6, the full variable domain reads GAGVSQSPRYKVTKRGQDVALRCDPISGHVSLYWYRQALGQGPEFLTYFNYEAQQDKSGLPNDRFSAERPEGSISTLTIQRTEQRDSAMYRCASSLKGNNSPLHFGNGTRLTVT.

This rearrangement joins TRBV4-3 to TRBJ2-7, with 11 bases that match TRBD1. The CDR3 length is 17 residues. Germline CDR1 is LGHNA and CDR2 is YSLEER. Trimming removed 0 bases from V and 7 bases from J; junction bases left unmatched: 11. The DNA for the CDR3 is TGCGCCAGCAGCCAAGAAAGACCGGGACAGGGGGGATTTGAGCAGTACTTC. Translating it yields CASSQERPGQGGFEQYF.

There are a few counts of this clone. This chain joins TRBV5-1 and TRBJ1-4; tentatively, D is TRBD1 (5 bases). The CDR3 runs to 17 residues. Trimming left V 1 base short and J 7 bases short, with 20 bases between. Germline CDR1 reads SGHRS; CDR2 reads YFSETQ. The CDR3 region is CASSLRGGSSWGEKLFF. CDR3 coding DNA: TGCGCCAGCAGCTTGAGGGGCGGGAGCTCCTGGGGTGAAAAACTGTTTTTT.

The V gene is TRBV4-2, the J gene TRBJ1-6, with a possible D match to TRBD1 (6 bases). V was pared by 4 bases and J by 4 bases, with 14 bases between. The CDR3 sequence is 16 residues long. Germline V gene data show CDR1 as LGHNA and CDR2 as YNFKEQ. CDR3 sequence (DNA): TGTGCCAGCAGCCGCACAGGGATTCCTTATAATTCACCCCTCCACTTT. Translating gives CASSRTGIPYNSPLHF.

V is TRBV29-1 and J is TRBJ2-7, with D unresolved. The V gene lost 4 bases and the J gene lost 0 bases, with 10 bases spanning the gap. The CDR3 runs 13 residues. CDR1 is SQVTM and CDR2 is ANQGSEA in the germline V gene. The CDR3 nucleotides read TGCAGCGTTGTTCTACCGAACTCCTACGAGCAGTACTTC. It yields the protein CSVVLPNSYEQYF.